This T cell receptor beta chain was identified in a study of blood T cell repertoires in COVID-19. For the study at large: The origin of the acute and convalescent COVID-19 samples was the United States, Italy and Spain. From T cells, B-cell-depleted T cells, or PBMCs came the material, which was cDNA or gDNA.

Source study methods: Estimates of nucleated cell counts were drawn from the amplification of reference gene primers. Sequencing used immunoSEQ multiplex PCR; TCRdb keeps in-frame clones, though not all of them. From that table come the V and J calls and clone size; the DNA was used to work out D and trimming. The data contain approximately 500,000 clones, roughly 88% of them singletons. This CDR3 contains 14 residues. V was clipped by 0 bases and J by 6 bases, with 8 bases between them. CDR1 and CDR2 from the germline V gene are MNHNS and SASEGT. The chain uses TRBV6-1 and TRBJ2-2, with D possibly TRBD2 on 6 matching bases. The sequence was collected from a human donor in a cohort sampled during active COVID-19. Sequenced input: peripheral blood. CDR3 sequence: CASSEAAGPGELFF. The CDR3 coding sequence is TGTGCCAGCAGTGAAGCAGCGGGCCCCGGGGAGCTGTTTTTT.